This is a list of T cell receptor beta chains from one sample in a study of shared clonotypes between healthy human individuals. Data came from immunoSEQ multiplex PCR; TCRdb stores just in-frame clones and leaves some out. The sample has about 960,000 clones, over 60% seen once. The material sequenced was memory CD4+ T cells sorted from blood. The receptors were sampled from a man between 18 and 29 years old in good health. CDR3s include the opening cysteine and the closing phenylalanine or tryptophan. Fields, in order: D gene, J gene, V gene, clone size, CDR3 protein, CDR3 DNA. The D gene is left open where the match is weak. A clone size is listed for some rows: how often the clone was seen (once, few, many), or a class if it is expanded.

d_call: TRBD2
j_call: TRBJ2-3
v_call: TRBV5-6
clone_size: .
cdr3_aa: CASSLAGARSTDTQYF
cdr3_nt: TGTGCCAGCAGCCTAGCGGGAGCGAGAAGCACAGATACGCAGTATTTT

d_call: .
j_call: TRBJ2-1
v_call: TRBV9
clone_size: once
cdr3_aa: CASNPSGGLYNEQFF
cdr3_nt: TGTGCCAGCAACCCATCCGGGGGACTCTACAATGAGCAGTTCTTC

d_call: TRBD2
j_call: TRBJ2-3
v_call: TRBV2
clone_size: .
cdr3_aa: CASSPSSGGADTQYF
cdr3_nt: TGTGCCAGCAGTCCATCTAGCGGGGGGGCAGATACGCAGTATTTT

d_call: .
j_call: TRBJ2-2
v_call: TRBV5-6
clone_size: .
cdr3_aa: CASSPSGRPQNTGELFF
cdr3_nt: TGTGCCAGCAGCCCGAGCGGTCGCCCTCAGAACACCGGGGAGCTGTTTTTT

d_call: TRBD2
j_call: TRBJ2-3
v_call: TRBV2
clone_size: .
cdr3_aa: CASSDPDSGRSTDTQYF
cdr3_nt: TGTGCCAGCAGTGATCCCGATAGCGGGAGGAGCACAGATACGCAGTATTTT

d_call: .
j_call: TRBJ1-2
v_call: TRBV5-1
clone_size: .
cdr3_aa: CASRLVYLVYGYTF
cdr3_nt: TGCGCCAGCAGGCTTGTGTATTTGGTCTATGGCTACACCTTC

d_call: TRBD2
j_call: TRBJ2-5
v_call: TRBV28
clone_size: .
cdr3_aa: CASSLGLAGVTGQETQYF
cdr3_nt: TGTGCCAGCAGTTTAGGACTAGCGGGGGTAACAGGACAAGAGACCCAGTACTTC

d_call: .
j_call: TRBJ1-2
v_call: TRBV7-6
clone_size: few
cdr3_aa: CASSSGVPGYDGYTF
cdr3_nt: TGTGCCAGCAGCTCAGGGGTCCCAGGGTATGATGGCTACACCTTC

d_call: TRBD1
j_call: TRBJ2-1
v_call: TRBV6-6
clone_size: .
cdr3_aa: CASSSAETGFTNEQFF
cdr3_nt: TGTGCCAGCAGTAGCGCCGAGACAGGGTTTACAAATGAGCAGTTCTTC

d_call: TRBD1
j_call: TRBJ2-1
v_call: TRBV11-3
clone_size: .
cdr3_aa: CASSLDAGTGREFF
cdr3_nt: TGTGCCAGCAGCTTAGATGCGGGGACAGGGAGAGAGTTCTTC

d_call: TRBD1
j_call: TRBJ2-7
v_call: TRBV6-1
clone_size: once
cdr3_aa: CASRIQGGGSYEQYF
cdr3_nt: TGTGCCAGCAGGATACAGGGGGGAGGCTCCTACGAGCAGTACTTC

d_call: TRBD1
j_call: TRBJ2-1
v_call: TRBV6-6
clone_size: few
cdr3_aa: CASSPGQALSYNEQFF
cdr3_nt: TGTGCCAGCAGCCCGGGACAGGCCTTATCCTACAATGAGCAGTTCTTC

d_call: .
j_call: TRBJ2-2
v_call: TRBV2
clone_size: .
cdr3_aa: CASSQNGPNTGELFF
cdr3_nt: TGTGCCAGCAGTCAAAACGGGCCTAACACCGGGGAGCTGTTTTTT

d_call: TRBD1
j_call: TRBJ1-2
v_call: TRBV4-3
clone_size: many
cdr3_aa: CASSQGGTALANYGYTF
cdr3_nt: TGCGCCAGCAGCCAAGGGGGGACAGCCCTAGCTAACTATGGCTACACCTTC

d_call: .
j_call: TRBJ2-7
v_call: TRBV30
clone_size: few
cdr3_aa: CAWSTGDRPYEQYF
cdr3_nt: TGTGCCTGGAGTACGGGGGACAGACCCTACGAGCAGTACTTC

d_call: TRBD1
j_call: TRBJ1-1
v_call: TRBV29-1
clone_size: .
cdr3_aa: CSVGTGNTEAFF
cdr3_nt: TGCAGCGTTGGGACAGGGAACACTGAAGCTTTCTTT

d_call: .
j_call: TRBJ1-3
v_call: TRBV5-1
clone_size: .
cdr3_aa: CASSPDWGSGNTIYF
cdr3_nt: TGCGCCAGCAGCCCGGATTGGGGCTCTGGAAACACCATATATTTT

d_call: .
j_call: TRBJ1-3
v_call: TRBV7-2
clone_size: .
cdr3_aa: CASSRRTGQTNTIYF
cdr3_nt: TGTGCCAGCAGCCGGAGGACGGGACAAACAAACACCATATATTTT

d_call: .
j_call: TRBJ2-1
v_call: TRBV7-2
clone_size: .
cdr3_aa: CASSLWRGNNEQFF
cdr3_nt: TGTGCCAGCAGCTTATGGCGGGGAAACAATGAGCAGTTCTTC

d_call: .
j_call: TRBJ1-1
v_call: TRBV29-1
clone_size: .
cdr3_aa: CSAIPDGKNTEAFF
cdr3_nt: TGCAGCGCGATTCCGGACGGGAAGAACACTGAAGCTTTCTTT

d_call: .
j_call: TRBJ1-2
v_call: TRBV11-2
clone_size: .
cdr3_aa: CASSQTDYGYTF
cdr3_nt: TGTGCCAGCAGCCAGACAGACTATGGCTACACCTTC